The 15 T cell receptor beta chains presented below share a single source sample, sequenced in a study of T cells in women clearing cervical HPV infection. Only in-frame clones appear in the TCRdb table, and some are missing; sequencing was by immunoSEQ multiplex PCR. This sample's clone table lists 20,000 to 25,000 clones. Sequencing input: blood buffy coat. The receptors here all came from a woman aged 18 to 75 with a cervical HPV16 infection that either progressed to CIN3+ or cleared (not recorded which).

With regard to this clone: The read ends 3 residues early relative to the CDR3; the germline J gene fills the gap. The rearrangement uses TRBV27 and TRBJ2-3; no reliable D call. V was shortened by 3 bases and J by 2 bases, with 12 bases between the two germline ends. CDR1 is MNHEY, CDR2 SMNVEV, per germline (reference sequence). CDR3 length: 15 residues. CDR3 bases read: TGTGCCAGCAGTTTTATTCAGTTTTTCACAGATACG. Amino acid sequence: CASSFIQFFTDT. The whole CDR3 reads CASSFIQFFTDTQYF.

The CDR3 DNA, read in part, is TGTGCCAGCAGCTTAGGCGAGGGCGCCGGGGGT. Protein: CASSLGEGAGG. The complete CDR3 sequence is CASSLGEGAGGQYF. The V and J genes are TRBV7-9 and TRBJ2-4; TRBD2 is a possible D gene (6 bases). Read data end 3 residues before the CDR3 end; the end is taken from the germline J gene. This CDR3 is 14 amino acids long. Germline CDR1 and CDR2: SEHNR and FQNEAQ (reference sequence).

Comment on this clone: The sequence runs out 3 residues before the end of the CDR3; the remainder is reconstructed from the germline J gene. The rearrangement links TRBV7-9 to TRBJ2-5; a possible D gene is TRBD1 (6 bases). The V gene's germline CDR1 is SEHNR and CDR2 FQNEAQ (reference sequence). Trimming pared 3 bases from V and 1 base from J, leaving 12 bases between. This CDR3 spans 15 amino acids. The sequenced CDR3 bases are TGTGCCAGCAGCTTGGACACAGGGTTCCAAGAGACC. Protein: CASSLDTGFQET. The entire CDR3 reads CASSLDTGFQETQYF.

As concerns this clone: The CDR3 extends 3 residues past the end of the read, so its final part is completed from the germline J gene. The V gene is TRBV7-2, the J gene TRBJ2-3, with 9 bases identical to TRBD1. The CDR3 is 16 residues long. The J segment lost 5 bases and the V segment lost 0 bases, leaving 6 bases of the junction unmatched. Germline assignment: CDR1 SGHTA and CDR2 FQGNSA. CDR3 bases read: TGTGCCAGCAGCTTAGCCGGGACAGGGAGAAGAGATACG. This encodes CASSLAGTGRRDT. The full CDR3 protein is CASSLAGTGRRDTQYF.

The part of the CDR3 DNA that was read is TGCAGTGCTGGCCGGGACAGAGGTGAAAAA. The encoded protein is CSAGRDRGEK. The entire CDR3 sequence reads CSAGRDRGEKLFF. The chain carries TRBV20-1 and TRBJ1-4, with 7 bases identical to TRBD1. The sequenced fragment ends 3 residues before the CDR3 boundary, so the rest is inferred from the germline J gene. Germline CDR1 and CDR2: DFQATT and SNEGSKA (reference sequence). V lost 5 bases to trimming and J lost 7 bases; unmatched junction nucleotides: 7. The CDR3 loop spans 13 amino acids.

As regards this clone: The read ends 3 residues before the CDR3 terminus; that terminus is restored from the germline J gene. The chain combines TRBV20-1 with TRBJ2-5; TRBD1 is a possible D gene (6 bases). The CDR3 totals 15 residues. CDR1 and CDR2 (germline): DFQATT, SNEGSKA (reference sequence). The V end lost 6 bases, the J end lost 4 bases, and 21 bases lay between the germline ends. The CDR3 loop reads CSAPALGEGVETQYF. The DNA read from the CDR3 is TGCAGTGCCCCCGCGCTGGGTGAGGGGGTAGAGACC.

About this clone: The read ends 3 residues early relative to the CDR3; the germline J gene fills the gap. This chain connects TRBV28 to TRBJ2-7; D is unclear. The CDR3 sequence is 14 residues long. V was shortened by 2 bases and J by 0 bases, with 8 bases between the two germline ends. Germline CDR1 reads MDHEN; CDR2 reads SYDVKM. The CDR3 protein is CASSLRSLSYEQYF. CDR3 DNA, as far as it was read: TGTGCCAGCAGTTTAAGGTCGCTCTCCTACGAG.

About this clone: The read falls 3 residues short of the CDR3 end, and the missing part is taken from the germline J gene. This sequence joins TRBV7-1 and TRBJ1-2; the D is unclear. TRBV7-1 is sorted into the ORF group, with uncertain function. This CDR3 has 22 amino acids. CDR3 DNA (partial): TGTGCCAGCAGCTCAACCTTCCTTGACGGACCTAGCGGGAGAGGGTCCTACAATGAC. Translation: CASSSTFLDGPSGRGSYND. The entire CDR3 protein is CASSSTFLDGPSGRGSYNDYTF.

A remark on this clone: The read is 3 residues too short to cover the CDR3 end, so that end is filled in from the germline J gene. J is TRBJ2-3 and V is TRBV13; 11 bases line up with TRBD2. Trimming removed 5 bases from V and 6 bases from J; junction bases left unmatched: 10. This CDR3 region has 16 residues. Germline V gene data show CDR1 as PRHDT and CDR2 as FYEKMQ (reference sequence). The sequenced part of the CDR3 DNA is TGTGCCAGCAGCCCCCGACTAGCGGGGATAAGGGATACG. As protein: CASSPRLAGIRDT. The CDR3 in full is CASSPRLAGIRDTQYF. Combining the CDR3 with reference TRBV13 and TRBJ2-3 gives the whole variable domain AAGVIQSPRHLIKEKRETATLKCYPIPRHDTVYWYQQGPGQDPQFLISFYEKMQSDKGSIPDRFSAQQFSDYHSELNMSSLELGDSALYFCASSPRLAGIRDTQYFGPGTRLTVL.

For this clone: The CDR3 goes on 3 residues after the read ends, and that part is filled in from the germline J gene. The chain combines TRBV2 with TRBJ1-6; D is perhaps TRBD1 (6 bases). The germline gives CDR1 SNHLY, CDR2 FYNNEI. The CDR3 has 13 residues. Trimming shortened V by 3 bases and J by 7 bases, and 7 bases separated the two germline ends. CDR3 sequence reads: CASSERGNSPLHF. CDR3 DNA, as far as it was read: TGTGCCAGCAGTGAGAGGGGGAATTCACCC.

For this clone: The sequence runs out 3 residues before the end of the CDR3; the remainder is reconstructed from the germline J gene. The chain uses TRBV4-2 and TRBJ1-5; no firm D call. V dropped 1 base and J dropped 1 base, with 5 bases sitting between them. The germline V gene encodes CDR1 LGHNA and CDR2 YNFKEQ. The CDR3 loop spans 14 amino acids. CDR3 bases read: TGTGCCAGCAGCCAAGGGCTCAGCAATCAGCCC. Amino acids: CASSQGLSNQP. In full, the CDR3 is CASSQGLSNQPQHF.

To note about this clone: One end of the junction does not line up with germline, which may come from a read error. The DNA ends 3 residues before the CDR3 does, and the rest of the CDR3 is filled in from the germline J gene. This rearrangement joins TRBV30 to TRBJ1-2, with D possibly TRBD1 on 6 matching bases. There are 13 residues in the CDR3. Germline values: CDR1 GTSNPN, CDR2 SVGIG (reference sequence). Incomplete CDR3 DNA: TGTGCCGGGAGGGGGGGGCGAGGTGATACC. Translating gives CAGRGGRGDT. The CDR3, in full, reads CAGRGGRGDTYTF.

With regard to this clone: The read is 3 residues too short to cover the CDR3 end, so that end is filled in from the germline J gene. The chain uses TRBV20-1 and TRBJ2-5; the match to TRBD1 covers 7 bases. The length of the CDR3 is 14 residues. The ends lost 0 bases at V and 3 bases at J; junction bases unmatched: 4. Looked up from germline, CDR1 is DFQATT and CDR2 is SNEGSKA (reference sequence). The sequenced part of the CDR3 DNA is TGCAGTGCTAGAGATTTAGGGGGCGAAGAGACC. As protein: CSARDLGGEET. The entire CDR3 sequence reads CSARDLGGEETQYF.

Worth noting for this clone: The read is 3 residues too short to cover the CDR3 end, so that end is filled in from the germline J gene. The J gene is TRBJ2-5, the V gene TRBV19, with TRBD1 matching 9 bases. The ends lost 5 bases at V and 7 bases at J; junction bases unmatched: 5. The CDR3 covers 13 residues. Looked up from germline, CDR1 is LNHDA and CDR2 is SQIVND (reference sequence). The CDR3 loop is CASSGTGLGTQYF. CDR3 DNA (partial): TGTGCCAGTAGTGGGACAGGGCTAGGGACC.

About this clone: The CDR3 end falls 3 residues outside the read, so it is completed with the germline J gene. The chain employs TRBV5-1 and TRBJ2-3, with 7 bases that match TRBD2. The germline CDR1 and CDR2 sequences are SGHRS and YFSETQ. CDR3 length: 12 amino acids. The CDR3 region is CASGGTKGTQYF. CDR3 DNA (partial): TGCGCCAGCGGAGGGACTAAGGGGACG.